This T cell receptor beta chain stems from a study of beta chain features in type 1 diabetes. Study findings and constraints: In all four CD4+ subsets, TCRB CDR3 length was significantly, moderately reduced in type 1 diabetes.

Reverse transcribing all isolated RNA meant expressed TCRB transcripts were sequenced. Assay: immunoSEQ multiplex PCR; the TCRdb copy retains only in-frame clones and omits some. The sample includes around 130,000 clones, roughly 10% of them seen just once. Germline CDR1 SGHDT, CDR2 YYEEEE. V lost 0 bases and J lost 0, with 13 bases in between. The CDR3 loop spans 16 amino acids. This clone has only a few counts. Its antigen is as yet unknown. A CD45RO/CCR7/CD25/CD127/CD95/CD27 panel sorted naive, central memory, regulatory and stem cell-like memory CD4+ cells. Sequenced: central memory CD4+ T cells from blood. The origin of this receptor is a man aged 25-40 years with type 1 diabetes. The chain combines TRBV5-6 with TRBJ2-7; TRBD2 is a possible D gene (6 bases). The CDR3 is CASSLGPSAGSYEQYF. The CDR3 DNA follows: TGTGCCAGCAGCTTGGGGCCTAGCGCCGGCTCCTACGAGCAGTACTTC.